These T cell receptor beta chains were read from a single sample in a study of blood T cell repertoires in COVID-19. Repertoires were generated with immunoSEQ multiplex PCR, while TCRdb's copy carries only in-frame clones and drops some. The data contain about 330,000 clones, approximately 85% of them singletons. The sample consisted of peripheral blood. Receptor source: a human donor in a cohort sampled during active COVID-19. CDR3s include the opening cysteine and the closing phenylalanine or tryptophan. Fields, in order: clone size, J gene, V gene, D gene, CDR3 DNA, CDR3 protein. The D gene is left open where the match is weak. Some rows mark clone size as missing; the rest say once, few, many or name a class of expanded clone.

-,TRBJ2-5,TRBV7-2,TRBD2,TGTGCCAGCAGCCCCGGACTCGAGCGGGGTGGGACCCAGTACTTC,CASSPGLERGGTQYF
few,TRBJ1-4,TRBV19,-,TGTGCCAGTAGTCCCTCGGCGGGGGTCGAAAAACTGTTTTTT,CASSPSAGVEKLFF
-,TRBJ1-1,TRBV2,-,TGTGCCAGCAGTCGTGTGACAGCAAACACTGAAGCTTTCTTT,CASSRVTANTEAFF
-,TRBJ2-5,TRBV3-1/TRBV3-2,-,TGTGCCAGCAGCGAGGTAGAGACCCAGTACTTC,CASSEVETQYF
-,TRBJ2-1,TRBV7-3,TRBD1,TGTGCCAGCAGCCGAACAGGGGGCGTAGGGTTTTGGAATGAGCAGTTCTTC,CASSRTGGVGFWNEQFF
-,TRBJ1-1,TRBV30,-,TGTGCCTGGGACCGGAGCGGGACGGCGAACACTGAAGCTTTCTTT,CAWDRSGTANTEAFF
-,TRBJ1-1,TRBV29-1,TRBD1,TGCAGCCTCGTATCCCGAGGGACAGGACGGGGAAACACTGAAGCTTTCTTT,CSLVSRGTGRGNTEAFF
-,TRBJ1-3,TRBV27,-,TGTGCCAGCAGCCCACTTCCTGGAAACACCATATATTTT,CASSPLPGNTIYF
-,TRBJ1-2,TRBV7-9,TRBD1,TGTGCCAGCACCCAGGGGGCGGCGACTAACTATGGCTACACCTTC,CASTQGAATNYGYTF
-,TRBJ2-6,TRBV5-5,-,TGTGCCAGCAACCGCGAATCTGGGGCCAACGTCCTGACTTTC,CASNRESGANVLTF
-,TRBJ2-7,TRBV30,TRBD1,TGTGCCTGGAGCGGGACAGCTTACGAGCAGTACTTC,CAWSGTAYEQYF
-,TRBJ1-1,TRBV27,TRBD1,TGTGCCAGCGGGTCCCAGACAGGGCACGGAGCTTTCTTT,CASGSQTGHGAFF
-,TRBJ1-5,TRBV7-2,-,TGTGCCAGCAGCTTAAAGGTGGGACAAGCAAATCAGCCCCAGCATTTT,CASSLKVGQANQPQHF
-,TRBJ2-5,TRBV28,TRBD2,TGTGCCAGCAGCCCCGGGGGGGGGAGGAAAGAGACCCAGTACTTC,CASSPGGGRKETQYF
-,TRBJ2-2,TRBV18,-,TGTGCCAGCTCACCACTAGCAACAAACACCGGGGAGCTGTTTTTT,CASSPLATNTGELFF
-,TRBJ2-3,TRBV30,-,TGTGCCTGGAGGGTTGGTCAGGGGAGTACGCAGTATTTT,CAWRVGQGSTQYF